The 19 T cell receptor beta chains reported below all come from one sample, sequenced in a study of cytomegalovirus exposure and HLA in healthy donors. A multiplex PCR was run with 60 Vbeta primers and 13 Jbeta primers. Produced via immunoSEQ multiplex PCR; TCRdb's table is partial and in-frame only. The sample lists over 200,000 clones, roughly 80% occurring once. Sequenced material: PBMCs. Every receptor here comes from a male donor in good health and CMV-seronegative.

The gene calls are TRBV6-4 and TRBJ2-1, with TRBD2 matching 7 bases. This CDR3 has 14 residues. Germline CDR1 and CDR2: MRHNA and SNTAGT. With V trimmed by 7 bases and J by 8 bases, 11 bases remained unmatched. The CDR3 nucleotides read TGTGCCAGCAAACCGGGGAGGGCCTGGGATGAGCAGTTCTTC. Encoded protein: CASKPGRAWDEQFF.

The V call is TRBV11-2, the J call TRBJ2-7, with a tentative D call TRBD2 (5 bases). The V and J ends lost 4 bases and 2 bases respectively, with 18 bases between them. The CDR3 is 16 amino acids. Germline loops: CDR1 SGHAT, CDR2 FQNNGV. The CDR3: CASSSAARGVTYEQYF. CDR3 sequence (DNA): TGTGCCAGCAGCTCCGCGGCCCGGGGTGTCACCTACGAGCAGTACTTC. The full variable domain, rest sourced from reference TRBV11-2 and TRBJ2-7, is EAGVAQSPRYKIIEKRQSVAFWCNPISGHATLYWYQQILGQGPKLLIQFQNNGVVDDSQLPKDRFSAERLKGVDSTLKIQPAKLEDSAVYLCASSSAARGVTYEQYFGPGTRLTVT.

The rearrangement joins TRBV27 to TRBJ2-7, with a possible D match to TRBD2 (6 bases). The V and J ends lost 2 bases and 2 bases respectively, with 10 bases between them. Germline V lookup: CDR1 MNHEY, CDR2 SMNVEV (reference sequence). The CDR3 has 14 amino acids. The CDR3 bases are TGTGCCAGCAGTTTAAGGGAGGCGGCCTACGAGCAGTACTTC. Its translation: CASSLREAAYEQYF.

This clone was detected once. The rearrangement uses TRBV6-5 and TRBJ2-1; 10 nucleotides align to TRBD1. V was clipped by 2 bases and J by 12 bases; unmatched bases: 7. The CDR3 totals 14 residues. Germline CDR1 and CDR2: MNHEY and SVGAGI. The CDR3 loop is CASSYDRGLIGQFF. As DNA, the CDR3 is TGTGCCAGCAGTTACGACAGGGGGCTGATTGGGCAGTTCTTC.

There are a few counts of this clone. The rearrangement uses TRBV5-6 and TRBJ2-7, with 7 bases lining up with TRBD1. The germline gives CDR1 SGHDT, CDR2 YYEEEE. The length of the CDR3 is 14 residues. V lost 2 bases and J lost 3; bases outside the gene matches: 5. CDR3 amino acids: CASSLQGQGYEQYF. In DNA form, the CDR3 reads TGTGCCAGCAGCTTACAGGGGCAAGGCTACGAGCAGTACTTC. Filled out from reference TRBV5-6 and TRBJ2-7, the complete variable domain reads DAGVTQSPTHLIKTRGQQVTLRCSPKSGHDTVSWYQQALGQGPQFIFQYYEEEERQRGNFPDRFSGHQFPNYSSELNVNALLLGDSALYLCASSLQGQGYEQYFGPGTRLTVT.

V and J are TRBV10-2 and TRBJ2-1; 11 bases are a match to TRBD2. Trimming cost V 5 bases and J 4 bases; bases outside gene matches: 4. CDR3 length: 15 residues. Germline loops: CDR1 WSHSY, CDR2 SAAADI. This CDR3 is CASSIAGGPYNEQFF. CDR3 bases: TGCGCCAGCAGTATAGCGGGAGGGCCTTACAATGAGCAGTTCTTC.

In DNA form, the CDR3 reads TGTGCCAGTAGTCTCCACAGGGGTATGGGGAACCAAGAGACCCAGTACTTC. This encodes CASSLHRGMGNQETQYF. The chain couples TRBV19 to TRBJ2-5; 7 bases are shared with TRBD1. CDR1 and CDR2 (germline): LNHDA, SQIVND (reference sequence). Germline trimming cut 5 bases from V and 0 bases from J; bases unmatched to any gene: 12. CDR3 length equals 17 residues.

The gene calls are TRBV27 and TRBJ1-5, with D possibly being TRBD1 (6 bases). Germline V gives CDR1 MNHEY, CDR2 SMNVEV (reference sequence). The CDR3 is made up of 16 amino acids. Trimming cost V 5 bases and J 1 base, with 15 bases left between them. CDR3 amino acids: CASSKTQGTSNQPQHF. Written as DNA, the CDR3 is TGTGCCAGCAGTAAAACTCAGGGGACCAGCAATCAGCCCCAGCATTTT.

The V call is TRBV19, the J call TRBJ1-1; possible D gene TRBD1, 5 bases. V was trimmed by 4 bases and J by 1 base, leaving 13 bases between them. Germline V gene sequence: CDR1 LNHDA, CDR2 SQIVND (reference sequence). The CDR3 extends over 15 amino acids. CDR3 sequence (DNA): TGTGCCAGTAGTAACTTATACGACAGGAACACTGAAGCTTTCTTT. It yields the protein CASSNLYDRNTEAFF.

This sequence joins TRBV5-1 and TRBJ2-1, with 7 bases fitting TRBD2. The CDR3 spans 17 residues. Trimming cost V 0 bases and J 7 bases; bases outside gene matches: 13. The V gene's germline CDR1 is SGHRS and CDR2 YFSETQ. As DNA, the CDR3 is TGCGCCAGCAGCTTGGGTTATGCGGGAGCCCAACCGAATGAGCAGTTCTTC. As protein: CASSLGYAGAQPNEQFF.

This clone was recorded only once. The CDR3 protein is CASSTRTGDGETQYF. In DNA form, the CDR3 reads TGTGCCAGCAGCACGAGGACAGGGGACGGGGAGACCCAGTACTTC. The genes are TRBV16 and TRBJ2-5; 9 positions match TRBD1. Trimming took 5 bases from V and 5 from J; bases not matched to a gene: 9. Per the germline V gene, CDR1 is KGHSY and CDR2 is FQNENV. The CDR3 sequence is 15 residues long.

In the case of this clone: Other DNA sequences within the sample encode an identical CDR3. The CDR3 protein is CAWRETGWYEQYF. The CDR3 coding sequence is TGTGCCTGGAGAGAGACAGGGTGGTATGAGCAGTACTTC. The chain carries TRBV30 and TRBJ2-7, with 7 bases identical to TRBD1. This CDR3 spans 13 amino acids. The ends lost 3 bases at V and 7 bases at J; junction bases unmatched: 9. Germline V CDR1 and CDR2: GTSNPN, SVGIG (reference sequence).

The chain carries TRBV6-4 and TRBJ2-6, with a weak D call TRBD1 (5 bases). The germline V gene encodes CDR1 MRHNA and CDR2 SNTAGT. Trimming took off 8 bases at V and 0 bases at J, with 14 bases between the two ends. The CDR3 covers 16 residues. The CDR3: CASGQGGLSGANVLTF. CDR3 bases: TGTGCCAGCGGGCAGGGCGGCCTCTCTGGGGCCAACGTCCTGACTTTC.

The V call is TRBV28, the J call TRBJ1-1; D is possibly TRBD1 (6 bases). The ends were cut back, 3 bases at V and 1 base at J, with 15 bases in the middle. In germline, CDR1 is MDHEN, CDR2 SYDVKM. The CDR3 contains 16 residues. The CDR3 nucleotides are TGTGCCAGCAGTTTTCCTATTGCGGGGGCGAACACTGAAGCTTTCTTT. It encodes CASSFPIAGANTEAFF.

This clone was seen a few times. In nucleotides, the CDR3 is TGTGCCAGCAGGACTACAGGGTCGGTCACTGAAGCTTTCTTT. Its translation: CASRTTGSVTEAFF. V is TRBV6-1 and J is TRBJ1-1, with D possibly matching TRBD1 (6 bases). Between the trimmed V and J ends, which lost 6 bases and 4 bases, there was a span of 15 bases. Germline V CDR1 and CDR2: MNHNS, SASEGT. This CDR3 is 14 amino acids long.

There are a few counts of this clone. The V call is TRBV29-1, the J call TRBJ2-3, with TRBD1 matching over 9 bases. V was clipped by 8 bases and J by 1 base; unmatched bases: 4. The CDR3 contains 13 residues. Germline loops: CDR1 SQVTM, CDR2 ANQGSEA. CDR3 protein: CSHTGGGTDTQYF. The CDR3 region has the DNA TGCAGCCACACAGGGGGCGGCACAGATACGCAGTATTTT.

V gene TRBV5-4 combines with J gene TRBJ2-1; 11 positions match TRBD2. The germline V gene encodes CDR1 SGHNT and CDR2 YYREEE (reference sequence). CDR3 length equals 15 residues. V was clipped by 4 bases and J by 7 bases; unmatched bases: 7. The CDR3 reads CASSPLAGGNNEQFF. The DNA of the CDR3 is TGTGCCAGCAGCCCATTAGCGGGAGGGAATAATGAGCAGTTCTTC. Complete variable domain (other parts from reference TRBV5-4 and TRBJ2-1): ETGVTQSPTHLIKTRGQQVTLRCSSQSGHNTVSWYQQALGQGPQFIFQYYREEENGRGNFPPRFSGLQFPNYSSELNVNALELDDSALYLCASSPLAGGNNEQFFGPGTRLTVL.

V gene TRBV28 combines with J gene TRBJ1-2; 9 bases agree with TRBD1. In germline, CDR1 is MDHEN, CDR2 SYDVKM. The length of the CDR3 is 16 residues. V was pared by 3 bases and J by 7 bases, with 12 bases of the junction left unmatched. This chain's CDR3 is CASSLVSTRQGVGYTF. Here the CDR3 DNA reads TGTGCCAGCAGTTTGGTCAGTACGAGACAGGGGGTTGGCTACACCTTC.

The chain uses TRBV4-1 and TRBJ2-7; TRBD2 aligns across 8 bases. The V gene end was trimmed by 1 base and the J gene end by 6 bases; junction bases not matched to a gene: 11. Looked up from germline, CDR1 is MGHRA and CDR2 is YSYEKL. The CDR3 loop spans 16 amino acids. The CDR3, as DNA: TGCGCCAGCAGCCAAGGGGAGCGGGAGATTTATCGCGAGCAGTACTTC. This gives the protein CASSQGEREIYREQYF.